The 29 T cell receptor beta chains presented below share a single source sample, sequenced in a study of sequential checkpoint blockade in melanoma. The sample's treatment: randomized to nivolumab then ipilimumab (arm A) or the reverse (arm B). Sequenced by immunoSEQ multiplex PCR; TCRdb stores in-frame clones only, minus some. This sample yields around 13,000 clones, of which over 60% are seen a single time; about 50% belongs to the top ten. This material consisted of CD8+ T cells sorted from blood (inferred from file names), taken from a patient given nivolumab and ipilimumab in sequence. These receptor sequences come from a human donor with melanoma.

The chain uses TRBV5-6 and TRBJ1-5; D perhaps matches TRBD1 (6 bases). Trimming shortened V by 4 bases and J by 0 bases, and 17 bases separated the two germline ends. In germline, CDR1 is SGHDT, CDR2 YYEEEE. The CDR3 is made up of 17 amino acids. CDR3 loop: CASSLDGGRGSNQPQHF. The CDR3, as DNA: TGTGCCAGCAGCCTTGACGGGGGGCGCGGTAGCAATCAGCCCCAGCATTTT.

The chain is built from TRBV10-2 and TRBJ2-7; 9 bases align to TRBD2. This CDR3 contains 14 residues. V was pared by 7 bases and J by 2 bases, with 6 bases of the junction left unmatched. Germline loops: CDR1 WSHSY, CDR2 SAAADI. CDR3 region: CASNSGGLTYEQYF. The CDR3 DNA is TGCGCCAGCAACAGCGGGGGGTTAACCTACGAGCAGTACTTC.

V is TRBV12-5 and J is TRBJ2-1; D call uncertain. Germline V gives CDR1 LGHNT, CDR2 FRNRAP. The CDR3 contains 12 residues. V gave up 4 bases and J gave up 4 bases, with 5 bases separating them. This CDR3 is CASGSPYNEQFF. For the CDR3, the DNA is TGTGCTAGTGGTTCCCCATACAATGAGCAGTTCTTC.

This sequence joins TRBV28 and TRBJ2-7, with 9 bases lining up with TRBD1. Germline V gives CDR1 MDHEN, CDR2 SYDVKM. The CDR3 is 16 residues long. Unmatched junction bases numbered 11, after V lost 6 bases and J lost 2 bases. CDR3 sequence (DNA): TGTGCCAGCAGAAGCCCCTGGACAGGGGTAGCCTACGAGCAGTACTTC. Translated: CASRSPWTGVAYEQYF.

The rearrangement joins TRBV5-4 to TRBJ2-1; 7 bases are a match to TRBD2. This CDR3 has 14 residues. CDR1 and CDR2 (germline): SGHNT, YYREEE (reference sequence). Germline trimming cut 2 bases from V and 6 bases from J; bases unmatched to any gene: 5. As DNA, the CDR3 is TGTGCCAGCAGCTTCCAGGGAGGGGTCAATGAGCAGTTCTTC. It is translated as CASSFQGGVNEQFF.

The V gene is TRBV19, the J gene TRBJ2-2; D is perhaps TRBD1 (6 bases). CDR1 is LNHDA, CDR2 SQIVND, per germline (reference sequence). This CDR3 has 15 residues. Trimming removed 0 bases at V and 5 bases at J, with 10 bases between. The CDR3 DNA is TGTGCCAGTAGTATAGACAGGGGTGTTACCGGGGAGCTGTTTTTT. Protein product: CASSIDRGVTGELFF.

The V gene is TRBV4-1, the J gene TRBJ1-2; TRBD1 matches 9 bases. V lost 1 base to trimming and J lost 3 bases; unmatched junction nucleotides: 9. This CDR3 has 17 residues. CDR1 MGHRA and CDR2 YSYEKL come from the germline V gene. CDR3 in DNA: TGCGCCAGCAGCCAAGCTATCCCACAGGGGGCTTACTATGGCTACACCTTC. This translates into CASSQAIPQGAYYGYTF.

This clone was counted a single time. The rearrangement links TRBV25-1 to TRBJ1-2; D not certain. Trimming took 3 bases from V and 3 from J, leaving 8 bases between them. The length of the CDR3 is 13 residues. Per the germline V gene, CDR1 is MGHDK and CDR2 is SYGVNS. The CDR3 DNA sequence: TGTGCCAGCAGTGAGTTGGGAGACTATGGCTACACCTTC. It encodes CASSELGDYGYTF.

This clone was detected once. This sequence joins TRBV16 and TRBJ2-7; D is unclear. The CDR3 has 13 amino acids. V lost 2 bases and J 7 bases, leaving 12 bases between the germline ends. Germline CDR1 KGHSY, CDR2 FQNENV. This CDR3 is CASSQIPSREQYF. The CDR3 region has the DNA TGTGCCAGCAGCCAAATCCCTTCGAGGGAGCAGTACTTC.

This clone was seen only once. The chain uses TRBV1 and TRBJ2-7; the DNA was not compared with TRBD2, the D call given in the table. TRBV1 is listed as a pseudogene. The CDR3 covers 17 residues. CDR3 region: CTSSQGRLEGVAYEQYF. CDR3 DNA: TGCACCAGCAGCCAAGGGAGACTAGAAGGGGTTGCCTACGAGCAGTACTTC.

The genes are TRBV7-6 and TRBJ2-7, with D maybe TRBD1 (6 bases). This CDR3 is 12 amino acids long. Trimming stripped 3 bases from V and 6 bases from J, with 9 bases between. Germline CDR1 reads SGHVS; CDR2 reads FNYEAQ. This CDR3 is CASSFSRGEQYF. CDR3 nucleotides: TGTGCCAGCAGCTTTTCCAGGGGCGAGCAGTACTTC.

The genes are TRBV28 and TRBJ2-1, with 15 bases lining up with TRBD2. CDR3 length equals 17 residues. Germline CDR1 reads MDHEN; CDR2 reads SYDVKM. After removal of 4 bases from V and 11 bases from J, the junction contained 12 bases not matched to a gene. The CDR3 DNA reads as TGTGCCAGCAGTTCCTATCCATCCGGGACTAGCGGGGGGAAGCAGTTCTTC. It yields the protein CASSSYPSGTSGGKQFF.

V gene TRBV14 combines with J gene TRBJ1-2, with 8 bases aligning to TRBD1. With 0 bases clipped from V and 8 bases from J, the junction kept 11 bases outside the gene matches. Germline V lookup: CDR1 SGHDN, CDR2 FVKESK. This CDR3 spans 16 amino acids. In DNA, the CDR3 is TGTGCCAGCAGCCAAGATTGGACAGGGACCTTGAACGGCTACACCTTC. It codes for CASSQDWTGTLNGYTF. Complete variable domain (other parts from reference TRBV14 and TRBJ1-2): EAGVTQFPSHSVIEKGQTVTLRCDPISGHDNLYWYRRVMGKEIKFLLHFVKESKQDESGMPNNRFLAERTGGTYSTLKVQPAELEDSGVYFCASSQDWTGTLNGYTFGSGTRLTVV.

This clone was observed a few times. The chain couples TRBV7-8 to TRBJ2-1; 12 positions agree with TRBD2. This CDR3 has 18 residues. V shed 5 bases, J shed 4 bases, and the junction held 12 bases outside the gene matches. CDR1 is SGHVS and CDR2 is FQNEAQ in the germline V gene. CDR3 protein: CASSIGDPSGRVYNEQFF. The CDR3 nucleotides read TGTGCCAGCAGCATTGGGGACCCTAGCGGGAGGGTGTACAATGAGCAGTTCTTC.

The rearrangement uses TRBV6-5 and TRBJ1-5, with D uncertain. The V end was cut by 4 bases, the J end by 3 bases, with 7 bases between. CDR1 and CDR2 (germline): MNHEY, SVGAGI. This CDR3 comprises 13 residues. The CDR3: CASSWAINQPQHF. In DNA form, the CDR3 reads TGTGCCAGCAGTTGGGCTATCAATCAGCCCCAGCATTTT.

The CDR3 nucleotides are TGTGCCAGCAGCCACTGGACAGGATATAATGAAGCTTTCTTT. This sequence encodes CASSHWTGYNEAFF. The V call is TRBV14, the J call TRBJ1-1; 7 nucleotides align to TRBD1. The trim removed 3 bases at V and 7 bases at J, leaving 8 bases unmatched. Germline V gene sequence: CDR1 SGHDN, CDR2 FVKESK. This CDR3 has 14 residues.

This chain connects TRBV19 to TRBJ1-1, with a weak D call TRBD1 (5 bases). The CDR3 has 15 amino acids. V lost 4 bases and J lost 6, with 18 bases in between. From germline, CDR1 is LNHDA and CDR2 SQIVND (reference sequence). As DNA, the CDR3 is TGTGCCAGTAGTAAGGTTCGGCAGGGAGGCCCTGAAGCTTTCTTT. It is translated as CASSKVRQGGPEAFF.

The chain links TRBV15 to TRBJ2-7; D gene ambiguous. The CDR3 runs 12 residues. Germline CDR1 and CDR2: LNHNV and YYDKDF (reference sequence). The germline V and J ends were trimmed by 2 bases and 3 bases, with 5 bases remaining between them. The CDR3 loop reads CATSRFGYEQYF. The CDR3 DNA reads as TGTGCCACCAGCAGATTCGGCTACGAGCAGTACTTC.

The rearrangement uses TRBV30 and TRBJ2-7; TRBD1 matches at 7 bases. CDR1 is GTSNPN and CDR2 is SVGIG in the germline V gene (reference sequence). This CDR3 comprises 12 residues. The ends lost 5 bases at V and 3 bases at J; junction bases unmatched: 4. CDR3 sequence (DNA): TGTGCCTGGGTTCGACAGGGCTACGAGCAGTACTTC. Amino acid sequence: CAWVRQGYEQYF.

CDR3 residues: CASRGRFRTGLTGELFF. The DNA of the CDR3 is TGTGCCAGCAGAGGTCGATTCCGGACAGGGCTCACCGGGGAGCTGTTTTTT. This rearrangement joins TRBV6-4 to TRBJ2-2, with TRBD1 matching over 8 bases. Germline values: CDR1 MRHNA, CDR2 SNTAGT. This CDR3 comprises 17 residues. The ends lost 6 bases at V and 4 bases at J; junction bases unmatched: 13.

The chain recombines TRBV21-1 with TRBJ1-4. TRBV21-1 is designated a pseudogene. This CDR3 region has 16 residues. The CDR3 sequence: CASSKGSHARDEKLFF. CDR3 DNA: TGTGCCAGCAGCAAAGGCAGCCACGCCCGGGATGAAAAACTGTTTTTT.

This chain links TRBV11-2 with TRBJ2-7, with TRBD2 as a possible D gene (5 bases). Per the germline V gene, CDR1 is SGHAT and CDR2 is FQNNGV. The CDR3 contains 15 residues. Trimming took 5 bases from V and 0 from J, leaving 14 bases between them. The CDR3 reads CASSPQDSFSYEQYF. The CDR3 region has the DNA TGTGCCAGCAGCCCCCAGGACTCGTTCTCCTACGAGCAGTACTTC.

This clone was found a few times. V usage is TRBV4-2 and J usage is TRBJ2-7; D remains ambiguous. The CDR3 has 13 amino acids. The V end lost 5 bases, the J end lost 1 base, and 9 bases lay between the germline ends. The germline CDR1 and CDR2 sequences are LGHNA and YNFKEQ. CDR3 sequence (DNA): TGTGCCAGCAGCTTATGGCAGTCCTACGAGCAGTACTTC. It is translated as CASSLWQSYEQYF.

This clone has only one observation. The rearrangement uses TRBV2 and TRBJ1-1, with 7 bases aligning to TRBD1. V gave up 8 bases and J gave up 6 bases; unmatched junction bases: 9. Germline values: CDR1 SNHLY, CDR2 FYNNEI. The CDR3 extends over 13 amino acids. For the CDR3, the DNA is TGTGCCAGCGTAAGACAGGGAAGACCTGAAGCTTTCTTT. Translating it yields CASVRQGRPEAFF. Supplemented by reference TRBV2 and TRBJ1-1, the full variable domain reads EPEVTQTPSHQVTQMGQEVILRCVPISNHLYFYWYRQILGQKVEFLVSFYNNEISEKSEIFDDQFSVERPDGSNFTLKIRSTKLEDSAMYFCASVRQGRPEAFFGQGTRLTVV.

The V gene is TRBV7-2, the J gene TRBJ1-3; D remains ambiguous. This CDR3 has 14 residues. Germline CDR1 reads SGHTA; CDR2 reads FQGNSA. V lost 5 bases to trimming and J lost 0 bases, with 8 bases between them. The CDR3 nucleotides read TGTGCCAGCAGCCCCCCCATCTCTGGAAACACCATATATTTT. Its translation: CASSPPISGNTIYF.

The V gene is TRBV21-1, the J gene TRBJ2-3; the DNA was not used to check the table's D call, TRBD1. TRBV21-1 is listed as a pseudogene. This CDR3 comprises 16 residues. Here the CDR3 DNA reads TGTGCCAGCAGCAAAGGACAGGGGAAGTGCACAGATACGCAGTATTTT. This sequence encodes CASSKGQGKCTDTQYF.

The CDR3: CASSAPNEQFF. CDR3 DNA: TGTGCCAGCAGCGCCCCAAATGAGCAGTTCTTC. This chain links TRBV9 with TRBJ2-1; no reliable D call. Germline CDR1 SGDLS, CDR2 YYNGEE. This CDR3 comprises 11 residues. V was clipped by 3 bases and J by 7 bases, with 5 bases between them.

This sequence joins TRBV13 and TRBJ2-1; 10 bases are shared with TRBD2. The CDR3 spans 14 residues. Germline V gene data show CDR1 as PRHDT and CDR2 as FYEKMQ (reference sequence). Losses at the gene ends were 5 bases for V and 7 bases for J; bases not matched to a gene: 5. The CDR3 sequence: CASSLGLAENEQFF. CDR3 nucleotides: TGTGCCAGCAGCCTCGGACTAGCGGAGAATGAGCAGTTCTTC. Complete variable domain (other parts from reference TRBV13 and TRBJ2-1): AAGVIQSPRHLIKEKRETATLKCYPIPRHDTVYWYQQGPGQDPQFLISFYEKMQSDKGSIPDRFSAQQFSDYHSELNMSSLELGDSALYFCASSLGLAENEQFFGPGTRLTVL.

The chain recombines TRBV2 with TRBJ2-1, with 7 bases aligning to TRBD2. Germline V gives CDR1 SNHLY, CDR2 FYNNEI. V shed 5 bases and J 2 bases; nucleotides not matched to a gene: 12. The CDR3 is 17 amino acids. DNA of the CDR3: TGTGCCAGCAGTCATCAAAAGGGGCTAGCGGCCTACAATGAGCAGTTCTTC. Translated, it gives CASSHQKGLAAYNEQFF.